This T cell receptor (beta chain) was sequenced in a study of blood T cell repertoires in COVID-19 (TCRdb year 2020). General notes on the study: Collaborator samples came from the United States, Italy and Spain and covered acute and convalescent phases of COVID-19. The material from the prospective study consisted of cDNA or gDNA derived from T cells, B-cell-depleted T cells, or PBMCs. Subjects who had been exposed to COVID-19, were actively infected with it, or had recovered from it provided the deeply sampled blood TCRbeta repertoires that made up the dataset. The repertoires were released in a freely available public database meant as a resource for research on the immune response to SARS-CoV-2. The samples were drawn from two sources: the first 160 participants of the ongoing ImmuneRACE study, and 1,000 to 1,500 subjects contributed by 6 global collaborators. Sample metadata almost always included a de-identified subject ID, COVID-19 status, age in years and sex. HLA class I and class II types, where available, came from metadata supplied by the sample provider rather than from assay-based typing.

In regard to this clone: Its cognate antigen has yet to be identified. No per-base quality is available; no much larger clone lies one base away.

The immunoSEQ Assay, a bias-controlled multiplex PCR, was used to amplify TCRbeta CDR3 regions from genomic DNA. The paper's processing steps were these. The number of nucleated cells in each sample was estimated by amplification of reference gene primers within the assay. To quantify the absolute abundance of each unique TCRbeta CDR3 rearrangement, sequence reads were collapsed and filtered. For each sample, productive Simpson clonality was calculated by taking the square root of Simpson's diversity index across productive rearrangements. The table was pulled from immuneACCESS by TCRdb, which kept in-frame rearrangements only. Such tables lose some clones; where checked, under half of the loss comes from unresolved V genes, and the rest has no known cause. V and J calls and clone size are as listed in that table; D and trimming were resolved from the DNA. The sample data list about 240,000 clones, and around 89% of these were observed just once. The biggest ten clones account for around 4% of the sample.

General study outcomes and caveats: The quantity of clinical and demographic metadata differed by source and by participant and was supplied without curation.

In the prospective study, participants were about 18 to 100 years old, resided in about two dozen geographic areas of the United States, and were enrolled through a virtual design. To assign participants to cohorts, the prospective study relied on clinical history that participants themselves reported in a screening survey and a study questionnaire. Recovered participants in ImmuneRACE Cohort 3 were defined as having two consecutive negative NP/OP PCR tests, clearance from a healthcare professional, or resolution of symptoms. Each participant in the prospective study had whole blood, serum and a nasopharyngeal or oropharyngeal swab collected by mobile phlebotomists. Prospective study participants could optionally give additional blood draws and questionnaires over a roughly 2-month period. Prospective study blood samples were shipped either frozen or at room temperature before DNA extraction. V loses 6 bases of germline sequence and J loses 8 bases, and the interval between the two ends is 16 bases. From its cysteine to its phenylalanine, the CDR3 spans 14 amino acids. Only the CDR3 region is kept as DNA, spanning 42 bases read in frame from base 1. From a lookup of the germline V gene, CDR1 and CDR2 are MDHEN and SYDVKM.

The sequence was collected from a woman between 25 and 40 years old who had recovered from COVID-19. Sequencing was done on a sample of PBMCs or T cells enriched from blood (not recorded which). The chain couples TRBV28 to TRBJ1-4; TRBD1 might be the D gene, on 6 matching bases. CDR3 loop: CASSYIWGQEKLFF. The DNA sequence follows: TGTGCCAGCAGCTACATATGGGGGCAAGAAAAACTGTTTTTT.